This TCR beta chain was identified in a study of PD-1 blockade in classical Hodgkin lymphoma. The wider study: Administration of nivolumab to patients was at 3 mg/kg intravenously every 2 weeks. Findings of the study overall: The diversity seen at baseline in complete responders resembled that of newly diagnosed patients. In CD4+ cells, TCR diversity went up significantly by C4D1, but in CD8+ cells it did not.

Trimming removed 1 base from V and 2 bases from J, with 15 bases in between. Germline V gene lookup returns CDR1 LGHNA and CDR2 YSLEER. This CDR3 has 16 residues. Time point reported: cycle 4 day 1 (C4D1), after 5 to 7 weeks of nivolumab. All patients experienced relapse after autologous stem cell transplantation, and brentuximab vedotin exposure was variable. Libraries were prepared by immunoSEQ multiplex PCR; TCRdb keeps only in-frame clonotypes and omits some of them. The data hold approximately 30,000 clones, with around three quarters observed a single time. This clone was observed once. Its target is not known.

The genes are TRBV4-3 and TRBJ2-7; TRBD2 might be the D (5 bases). The sequence came from a human donor with classical Hodgkin lymphoma. Here the sequenced sample was peripheral blood mononuclear cells (PBMCs), taken before the fourth cycle of nivolumab. The CDR3 nucleotides are TGCGCCAGCAGCCAAGTAGCGACGGGCAGAGCCTACGAGCAGTACTTC. Its protein is CASSQVATGRAYEQYF.